This TCR beta chain was captured in a study of OX40 agonist ivuxolimab in advanced cancers. Overall study: The study gave patients intravenous ivuxolimab at 0.01 to 10 mg/kg every 2 weeks. Overall study findings and caveats: The CD4+ and CD8+ T cells in the blood had expanded clonally by week 6 at 0.1 to 3.0 mg/kg.

Points on this clone: Its antigen is undetermined.

TCRdb's copy holds only in-frame clones and misses some; the assay was immunoSEQ multiplex PCR. The sample includes 50,000 or so clones, 70% to 90% of them seen just once. The length of the CDR3 is 14 residues. Germline V lookup: CDR1 SNHLY, CDR2 FYNNEI. V lost 8 bases, J lost 5 bases, and 7 bases stayed unmatched. The sampling schedule covered blood at baseline, cycle 4 day 1, and cycle 7 day 1. The origin of this receptor is an adult with an advanced solid tumor such as melanoma, head and neck, liver or kidney cancer. The V gene is TRBV2, the J gene TRBJ2-7, with 12 bases fitting TRBD2. Sequencing used CD4+ or CD8+ T cells sorted from blood, obtained in a trial of the OX40 agonist ivuxolimab. The CDR3 region is CASAGLAGINEQYF. CDR3 coding DNA: TGTGCCAGCGCCGGACTAGCGGGGATAAACGAGCAGTACTTC. Complete variable domain (other parts from reference TRBV2 and TRBJ2-7): EPEVTQTPSHQVTQMGQEVILRCVPISNHLYFYWYRQILGQKVEFLVSFYNNEISEKSEIFDDQFSVERPDGSNFTLKIRSTKLEDSAMYFCASAGLAGINEQYFGPGTRLTVT.